The count of the clone carrying this T cell receptor (beta chain) is one. Its antigen remains unidentified. Sequencing was performed with immunoSEQ multiplex PCR; in TCRdb, only in-frame clones are kept and a portion is missing. This sample carries 85,000 to 120,000 clones, more than 85% of them seen once, and the ten largest clones take around 1.1%. The source of the sample is a study of siplizumab effects on memory and regulatory T cells. Whole-study findings and limits: Mappable alloreactive CD4+ clones came from Treg cells more than 55% of the time on average with siplizumab, against approximately 26% in controls.

The sample taken for sequencing was CD4+ T cells sorted from blood. This receptor was obtained from a human donor in good health.

The CDR3 bases are TGTGCCAGCAGTCACAGGGGGTATGGCTACACCTTC. Its protein is CASSHRGYGYTF. The chain combines TRBV6-6 with TRBJ1-2; 8 nucleotides align to TRBD1. V was clipped by 5 bases and J by 5 bases; unmatched bases: 1. The length of the CDR3 is 12 residues. Per germline, CDR1 MNHNY and CDR2 SVGAGI (reference sequence).